This T cell receptor beta chain was observed in a study of long-term antiretroviral therapy in people with HIV. As for the study in general: Samples collected earliest predate the 2015 immediate-ART recommendation by about a decade.

Study findings and constraints: Even long-term ART left TRB diversity below transplant donor controls, despite gains.

As to this clone: Its antigen is not known.

The assay, immunoSEQ v3.0, was run at survey level. The method was immunoSEQ multiplex PCR; TCRdb's version includes in-frame clones alone and lacks a portion of them. The table records fewer than 25,000 clones, approximately 81% of them present only once. The CDR3 loop spans 14 amino acids. Germline V gives CDR1 ENHRY, CDR2 SYGVKD. J was trimmed by 0 bases and V by 9 bases; bases with no gene match: 4. The sample was unsorted PBMCs, taken at the start of antiretroviral therapy. The receptor was isolated from a man aged 50-60 years with HIV. V and J are TRBV10-3 and TRBJ1-2; TRBD1 matches at 10 bases. The CDR3 nucleotides read TGTGCCATGGGGACAGGGGTTGCTAACTATGGCTACACCTTC. Its protein is CAMGTGVANYGYTF.